What follows is one TCR beta chain and its context. Its cognate antigen is unknown. This sample is drawn from a study of T cell repertoires in cytomegalovirus infection. About the research overall: Indications came from public TCR beta signatures; they pointed to CMV infection and to a matching HLA type. General study findings and limits: Identification of carriers of CMV plus the relevant HLA was performed using cumulative public TCR beta family frequency. Dominating the ex vivo response were HLA-C-restricted CMV-specific TCR beta clonotypes.

MiXCR was run by TCRdb on the reads, yielding one entry per CDR3 protein. The table has some 230,000 distinct CDR3 sequences, roughly 22% seen once. CDR1 and CDR2 from the germline V gene are SQVTM and ANQGSEA. V dropped 8 bases and J dropped 5; count of bases not matched to a gene: 8. The CDR3 covers 12 residues. The TCR was taken from a human donor in good health (CMV status not recorded). Some clones in this sample may be carry-over from other donors' samples. The chain uses TRBV29-1 and TRBJ2-5, with TRBD2 matching 7 bases. Specimen: CD8+ T cells from PBMCs. The CDR3 sequence is CSSSPGGETQYF. The CDR3 nucleotides are TGCAGCTCCTCCCCGGGAGGTGAGACCCAGTACTTC. The full variable domain, completed using reference TRBV29-1 and TRBJ2-5, is SAVISQKPSRDICQRGTSLTIQCQVDSQVTMMFWYRQQPGQSLTLIATANQGSEATYESGFVIDKFPISRPNLTFSTLTVSNMSPEDSSIYLCSSSPGGETQYFGPGTRLLVL.